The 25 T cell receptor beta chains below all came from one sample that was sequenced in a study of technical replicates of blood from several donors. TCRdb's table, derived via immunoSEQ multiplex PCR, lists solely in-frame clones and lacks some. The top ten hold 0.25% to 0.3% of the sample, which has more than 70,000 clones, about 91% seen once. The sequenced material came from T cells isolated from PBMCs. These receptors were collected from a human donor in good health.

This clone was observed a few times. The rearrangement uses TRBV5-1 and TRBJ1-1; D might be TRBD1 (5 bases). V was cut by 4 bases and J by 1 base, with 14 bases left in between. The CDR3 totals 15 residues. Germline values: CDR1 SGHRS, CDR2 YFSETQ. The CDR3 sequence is CASSVYLTANTEAFF. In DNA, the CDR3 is TGCGCCAGCAGCGTTTACTTGACAGCGAACACTGAAGCTTTCTTT.

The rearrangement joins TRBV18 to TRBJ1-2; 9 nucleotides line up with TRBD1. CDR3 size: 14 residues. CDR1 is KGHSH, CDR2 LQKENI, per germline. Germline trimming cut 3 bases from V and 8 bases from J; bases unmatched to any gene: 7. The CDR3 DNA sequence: TGTGCCAGCTCACCGTCCCGGGACAGGGACGGCTACACCTTC. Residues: CASSPSRDRDGYTF. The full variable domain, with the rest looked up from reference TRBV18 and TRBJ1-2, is NAGVMQNPRHLVRRRGQEARLRCSPMKGHSHVYWYRQLPEEGLKFMVYLQKENIIDESGMPKERFSAEFPKEGPSILRIQQVVRGDSAAYFCASSPSRDRDGYTFGSGTRLTVV.

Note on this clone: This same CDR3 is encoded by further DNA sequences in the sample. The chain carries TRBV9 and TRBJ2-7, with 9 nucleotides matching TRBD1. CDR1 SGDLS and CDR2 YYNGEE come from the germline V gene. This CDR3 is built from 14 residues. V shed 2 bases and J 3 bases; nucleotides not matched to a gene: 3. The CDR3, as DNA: TGTGCCAGCAGCGTCGGGACAGGGTTCTACGAGCAGTACTTC. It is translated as CASSVGTGFYEQYF.

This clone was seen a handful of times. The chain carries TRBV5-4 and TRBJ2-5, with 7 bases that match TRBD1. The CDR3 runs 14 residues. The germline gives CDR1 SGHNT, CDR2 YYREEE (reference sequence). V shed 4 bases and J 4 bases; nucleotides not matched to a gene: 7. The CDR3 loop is CASSDYRGGETQYF. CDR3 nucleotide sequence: TGTGCCAGCAGCGATTACAGGGGTGGAGAGACCCAGTACTTC. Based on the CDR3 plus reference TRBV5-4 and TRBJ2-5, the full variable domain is ETGVTQSPTHLIKTRGQQVTLRCSSQSGHNTVSWYQQALGQGPQFIFQYYREEENGRGNFPPRFSGLQFPNYSSELNVNALELDDSALYLCASSDYRGGETQYFGPGTRLLVL.

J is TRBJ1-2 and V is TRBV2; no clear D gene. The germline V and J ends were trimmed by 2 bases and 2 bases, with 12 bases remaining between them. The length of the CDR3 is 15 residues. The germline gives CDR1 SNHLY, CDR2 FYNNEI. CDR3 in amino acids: CASSESAAWNYGYTF. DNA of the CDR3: TGTGCCAGCAGTGAAAGTGCAGCGTGGAACTATGGCTACACCTTC.

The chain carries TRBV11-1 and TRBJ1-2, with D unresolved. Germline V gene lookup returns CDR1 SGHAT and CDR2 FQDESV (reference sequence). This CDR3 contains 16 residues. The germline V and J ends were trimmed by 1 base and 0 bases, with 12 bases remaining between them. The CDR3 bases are TGTGCCAGCAGCTTAGGGCAGGCGTCAGCTAACTATGGCTACACCTTC. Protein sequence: CASSLGQASANYGYTF.

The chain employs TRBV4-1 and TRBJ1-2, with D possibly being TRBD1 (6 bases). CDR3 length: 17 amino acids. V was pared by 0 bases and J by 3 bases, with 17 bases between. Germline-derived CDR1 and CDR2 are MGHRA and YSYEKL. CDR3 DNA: TGCGCCAGCAGCCAAGAAGGTAGTAGGGGGGGAGACTATGGCTACACCTTC. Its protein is CASSQEGSRGGDYGYTF.

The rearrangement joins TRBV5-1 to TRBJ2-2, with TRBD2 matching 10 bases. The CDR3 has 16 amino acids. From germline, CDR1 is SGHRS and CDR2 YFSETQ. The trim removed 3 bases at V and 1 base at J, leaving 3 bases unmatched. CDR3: CASSSAGGLNTGELFF. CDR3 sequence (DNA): TGCGCCAGCAGCTCAGCGGGGGGGTTGAACACCGGGGAGCTGTTTTTT. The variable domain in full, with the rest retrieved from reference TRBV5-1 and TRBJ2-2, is KAGVTQTPRYLIKTRGQQVTLSCSPISGHRSVSWYQQTPGQGLQFLFEYFSETQRNKGNFPGRFSGRQFSNSRSEMNVSTLELGDSALYLCASSSAGGLNTGELFFGEGSRLTVL.

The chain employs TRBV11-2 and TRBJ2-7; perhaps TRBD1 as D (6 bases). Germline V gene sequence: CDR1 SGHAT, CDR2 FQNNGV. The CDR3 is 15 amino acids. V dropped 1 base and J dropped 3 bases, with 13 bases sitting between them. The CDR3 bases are TGTGCCAGCAGCTTAGCCCAGGGGCCCATCTACGAGCAGTACTTC. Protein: CASSLAQGPIYEQYF. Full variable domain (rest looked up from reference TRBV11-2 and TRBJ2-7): EAGVAQSPRYKIIEKRQSVAFWCNPISGHATLYWYQQILGQGPKLLIQFQNNGVVDDSQLPKDRFSAERLKGVDSTLKIQPAKLEDSAVYLCASSLAQGPIYEQYFGPGTRLTVT.

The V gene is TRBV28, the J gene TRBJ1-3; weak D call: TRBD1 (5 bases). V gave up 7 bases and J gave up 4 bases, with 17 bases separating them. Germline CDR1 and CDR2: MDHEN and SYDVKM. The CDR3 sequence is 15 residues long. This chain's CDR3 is CASNPLDNDGNTIYF. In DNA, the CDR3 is TGTGCCAGCAACCCCCTGGACAATGACGGAAACACCATATATTTT.

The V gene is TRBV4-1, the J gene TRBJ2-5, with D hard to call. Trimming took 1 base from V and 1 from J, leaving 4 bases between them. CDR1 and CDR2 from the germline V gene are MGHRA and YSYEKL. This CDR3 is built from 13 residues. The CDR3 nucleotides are TGCGCCAGCAGCCAAGGGGCCCAAGAGACCCAGTACTTC. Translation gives CASSQGAQETQYF.

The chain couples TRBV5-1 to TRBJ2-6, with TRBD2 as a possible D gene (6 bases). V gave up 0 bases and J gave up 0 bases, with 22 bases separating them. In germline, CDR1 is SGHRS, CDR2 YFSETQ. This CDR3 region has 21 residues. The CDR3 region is CASSLVNLAGLKYSGANVLTF. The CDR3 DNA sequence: TGCGCCAGCAGCTTGGTAAATTTGGCAGGACTAAAATACTCTGGGGCCAACGTCCTGACTTTC.

The CDR3 sequence is CASSEGLEEYEQYF. The CDR3 bases are TGTGCCAGCAGTGAGGGACTCGAGGAATACGAGCAGTACTTC. The chain has TRBV2 and TRBJ2-7; maybe TRBD2 (6 bases). The length of the CDR3 is 14 residues. Germline-derived CDR1 and CDR2 are SNHLY and FYNNEI. The V end was cut by 3 bases, the J end by 4 bases, with 13 bases between. Full variable domain (remainder filled in from reference TRBV2 and TRBJ2-7): EPEVTQTPSHQVTQMGQEVILRCVPISNHLYFYWYRQILGQKVEFLVSFYNNEISEKSEIFDDQFSVERPDGSNFTLKIRSTKLEDSAMYFCASSEGLEEYEQYFGPGTRLTVT.

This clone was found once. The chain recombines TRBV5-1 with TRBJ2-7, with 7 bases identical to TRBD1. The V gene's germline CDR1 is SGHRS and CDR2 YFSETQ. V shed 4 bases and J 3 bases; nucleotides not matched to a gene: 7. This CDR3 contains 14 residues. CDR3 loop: CASSRQGLGYEQYF. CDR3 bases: TGCGCCAGCAGCCGACAGGGTTTGGGCTACGAGCAGTACTTC.

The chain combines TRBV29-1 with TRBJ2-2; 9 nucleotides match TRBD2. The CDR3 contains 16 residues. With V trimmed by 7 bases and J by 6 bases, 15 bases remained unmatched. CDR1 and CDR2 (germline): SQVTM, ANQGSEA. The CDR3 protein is CSAKTSGDISAGELFF. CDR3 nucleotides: TGCAGCGCCAAGACTAGCGGAGACATATCCGCCGGGGAGCTGTTTTTT.

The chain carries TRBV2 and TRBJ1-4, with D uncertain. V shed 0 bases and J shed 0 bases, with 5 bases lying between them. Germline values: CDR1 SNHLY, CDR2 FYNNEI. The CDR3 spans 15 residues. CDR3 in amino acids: CASSEAPATNEKLFF. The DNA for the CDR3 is TGTGCCAGCAGTGAAGCCCCAGCAACTAATGAAAAACTGTTTTTT.

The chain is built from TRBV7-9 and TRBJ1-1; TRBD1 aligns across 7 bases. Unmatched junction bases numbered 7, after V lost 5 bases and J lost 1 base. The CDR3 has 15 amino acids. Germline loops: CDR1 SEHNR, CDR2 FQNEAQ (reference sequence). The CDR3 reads CASSAPRQGNTEAFF. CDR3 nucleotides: TGTGCCAGCAGCGCACCGCGACAGGGGAACACTGAAGCTTTCTTT.

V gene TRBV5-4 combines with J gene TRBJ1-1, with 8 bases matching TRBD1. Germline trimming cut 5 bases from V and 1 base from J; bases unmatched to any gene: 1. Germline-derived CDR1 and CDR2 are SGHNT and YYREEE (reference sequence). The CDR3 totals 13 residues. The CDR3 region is CASRQGENTEAFF. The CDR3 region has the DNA TGTGCCAGCAGACAGGGGGAGAACACTGAAGCTTTCTTT.

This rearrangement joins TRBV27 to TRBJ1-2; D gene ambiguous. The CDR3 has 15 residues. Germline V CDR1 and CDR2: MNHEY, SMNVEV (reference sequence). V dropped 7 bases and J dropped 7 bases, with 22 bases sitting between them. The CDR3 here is CASKENELLSFGYTF. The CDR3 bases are TGTGCCAGCAAGGAGAACGAGCTACTATCGTTTGGCTACACCTTC.

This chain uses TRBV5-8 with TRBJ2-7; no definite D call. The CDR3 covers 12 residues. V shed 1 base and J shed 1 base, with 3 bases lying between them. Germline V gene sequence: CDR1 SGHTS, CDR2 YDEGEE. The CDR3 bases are TGTGCCAGCAGCTTGACATCCTACGAGCAGTACTTC. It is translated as CASSLTSYEQYF. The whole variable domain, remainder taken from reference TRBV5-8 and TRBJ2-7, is EAGVTQSPTHLIKTRGQQATLRCSPISGHTSVYWYQQALGLGLQFLLWYDEGEERNRGNFPPRFSGRQFPNYSSELNVNALELEDSALYLCASSLTSYEQYFGPGTRLTVT.

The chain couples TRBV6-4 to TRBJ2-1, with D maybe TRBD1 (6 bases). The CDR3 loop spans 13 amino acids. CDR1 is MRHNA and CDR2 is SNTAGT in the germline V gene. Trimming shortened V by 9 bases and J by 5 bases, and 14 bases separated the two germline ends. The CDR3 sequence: CASSTGFNNEQFF. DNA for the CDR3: TGTGCCAGTTCCACAGGGTTCAACAATGAGCAGTTCTTC.

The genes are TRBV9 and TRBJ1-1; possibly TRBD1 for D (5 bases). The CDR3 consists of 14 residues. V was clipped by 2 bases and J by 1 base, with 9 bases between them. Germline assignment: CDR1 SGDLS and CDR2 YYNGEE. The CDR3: CASSVADKNTEAFF. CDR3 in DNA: TGTGCCAGCAGCGTCGCGGACAAGAACACTGAAGCTTTCTTT.

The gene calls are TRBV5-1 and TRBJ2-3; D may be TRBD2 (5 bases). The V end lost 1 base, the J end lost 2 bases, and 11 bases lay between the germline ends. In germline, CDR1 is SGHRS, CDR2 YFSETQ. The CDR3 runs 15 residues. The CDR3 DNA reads TGCGCCAGCAGCTTGTACGTAGACTACACAGATACGCAGTATTTT. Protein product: CASSLYVDYTDTQYF.

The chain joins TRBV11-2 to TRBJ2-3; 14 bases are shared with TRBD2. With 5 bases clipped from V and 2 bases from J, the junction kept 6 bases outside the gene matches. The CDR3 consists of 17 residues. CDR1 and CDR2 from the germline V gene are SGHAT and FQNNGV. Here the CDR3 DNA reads TGTGCCAGCAGCCAGGGACTAGCGGGAGATTACACAGATACGCAGTATTTT. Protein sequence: CASSQGLAGDYTDTQYF.

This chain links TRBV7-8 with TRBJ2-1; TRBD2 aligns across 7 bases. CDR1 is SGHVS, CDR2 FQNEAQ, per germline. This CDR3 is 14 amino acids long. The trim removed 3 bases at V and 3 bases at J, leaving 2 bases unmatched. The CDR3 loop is CASSFGGDYNEQFF. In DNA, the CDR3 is TGTGCCAGCAGCTTTGGGGGGGACTACAATGAGCAGTTCTTC.